This T cell receptor (beta chain) came from a study of regulatory T cells in long-lasting Graves disease. Germline assignment: CDR1 SGHAT and CDR2 FQDESV (reference sequence). This CDR3 has 16 residues. Worth noting for this clonotype: Given a much more abundant clone one base away, this may be a read error.

According to the study, TCR beta libraries were built with iRepertoire HTBI primers and CDR3-region Arm-PCR. TCRdb redid the calling of the multiplex PCR reads with MiXCR, one entry per CDR3 protein. The repertoire includes around 400,000 distinct CDR3 sequences, 20% to 25% of them detected once, and roughly a quarter sits in the top ten. Specified time point: persistent/refractory GD, antithyroid drugs over 5 years with positive TRAb. PBMCs provided the RNA from which the TCR library was made. Material: peripheral blood mononuclear cells (PBMCs), obtained when the disease was refractory, from a patient treated with antithyroid drugs. The source is a female donor with Graves disease. This chain uses TRBV11-1 with TRBJ2-5; 14 nucleotides match TRBD2. The DNA end lines up better with TRBJ2-7; the J call may be wrong. CDR3 DNA: TGTGCCAGCAGCTACCTCGCGGGACTAGCGGGAGCCGAGCAGTACTTC. Amino acids: CASSYLAGLAGAEQYF.